These 4 T cell receptor beta chains were sequenced from one sample in a study of blood T cell repertoires in COVID-19. TCRdb keeps only in-frame clones here, not all; method: immunoSEQ multiplex PCR. Among 400,000 to 450,000 clones listed, around 89% were seen once. Sequencing input: peripheral blood. These TCRs come from a woman aged 40 to 55 with COVID-19, enrolled during active disease.

The V call is TRBV7-2, the J call TRBJ1-5, with 8 bases lining up with TRBD1. CDR1 and CDR2 (germline): SGHTA, FQGNSA. The CDR3 is 15 residues long. Germline trimming cut 5 bases from V and 1 base from J; bases unmatched to any gene: 4. The CDR3 DNA reads as TGTGCCAGCAGCGACAGGGGTCAGAGCAATCAGCCCCAGCATTTT. Amino acid sequence: CASSDRGQSNQPQHF.

Concerning this clone: Other DNA sequences in the sample encode the same CDR3. The rearrangement joins TRBV5-1 to TRBJ2-7; no clear D. The CDR3 runs 14 residues. Germline V CDR1 and CDR2: SGHRS, YFSETQ. V lost 0 bases and J 0 bases, leaving 7 bases between the germline ends. The CDR3: CASSLGAGSYEQYF. The CDR3 nucleotides read TGCGCCAGCAGCTTGGGGGCAGGCTCCTACGAGCAGTACTTC.

This rearrangement joins TRBV5-1 to TRBJ1-2; no clear D. CDR3 size: 14 residues. Germline values: CDR1 SGHRS, CDR2 YFSETQ. V was trimmed by 0 bases and J by 8 bases, leaving 14 bases between them. The CDR3 region is CASSLARPDHGYTF. The DNA of the CDR3 is TGCGCCAGCAGCTTGGCCAGGCCAGACCACGGCTACACCTTC.

For this clone: One end of the junction does not line up with germline, which may come from a read error. This chain connects TRBV27 to TRBJ1-5, with D tentatively TRBD1 (5 bases). The CDR3 extends over 14 amino acids. Germline V gives CDR1 MNHEY, CDR2 SMNVEV (reference sequence). The CDR3 region is CASSFQGGNQPQHF. The CDR3 DNA sequence: TGTGCCAGCAGTTTCCAGGGAGGCAACCAGCCCCAGCATTTT.